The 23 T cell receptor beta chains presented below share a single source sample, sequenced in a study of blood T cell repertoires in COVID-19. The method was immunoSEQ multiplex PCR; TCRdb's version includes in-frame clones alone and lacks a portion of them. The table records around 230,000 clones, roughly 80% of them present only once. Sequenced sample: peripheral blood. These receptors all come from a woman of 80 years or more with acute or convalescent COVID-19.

CDR3 region: CASSLAQTGVFTGELFF. The CDR3 nucleotides are TGCGCCAGCAGCTTGGCCCAGACAGGGGTTTTCACCGGGGAGCTGTTTTTT. The chain links TRBV5-1 to TRBJ2-2; the match to TRBD1 covers 8 bases. The junction had 8 bases not matched to a gene; V was cut back by 0 bases and J by 4 bases. CDR1 and CDR2 (germline): SGHRS, YFSETQ. The CDR3 is made up of 17 amino acids.

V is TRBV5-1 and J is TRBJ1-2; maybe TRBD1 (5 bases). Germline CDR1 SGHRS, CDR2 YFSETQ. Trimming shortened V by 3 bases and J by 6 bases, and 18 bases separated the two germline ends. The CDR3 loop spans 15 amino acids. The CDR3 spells CASSSADGRGNGYTF. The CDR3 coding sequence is TGCGCCAGCAGCTCCGCGGACGGGCGGGGGAATGGCTACACCTTC.

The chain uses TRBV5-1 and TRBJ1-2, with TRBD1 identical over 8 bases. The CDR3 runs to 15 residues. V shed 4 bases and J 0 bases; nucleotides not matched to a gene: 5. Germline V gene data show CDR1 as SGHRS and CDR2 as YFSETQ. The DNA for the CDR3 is TGCGCCAGCAGCCCGGGACAGGCTTCTAACTATGGCTACACCTTC. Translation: CASSPGQASNYGYTF.

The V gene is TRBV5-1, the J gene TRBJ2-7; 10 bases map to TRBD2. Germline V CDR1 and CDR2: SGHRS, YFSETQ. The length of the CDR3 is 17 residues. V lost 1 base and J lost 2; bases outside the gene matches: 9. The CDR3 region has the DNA TGCGCCAGCAGCTTGATCCCCGGGACTAGCGCGGCCTACGAGCAGTACTTC. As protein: CASSLIPGTSAAYEQYF.

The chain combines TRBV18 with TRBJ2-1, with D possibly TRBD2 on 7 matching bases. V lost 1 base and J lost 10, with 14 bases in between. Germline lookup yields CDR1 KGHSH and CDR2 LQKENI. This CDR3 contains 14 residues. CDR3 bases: TGTGCCAGCTCACCACTACGGGGGGCGAGGGAGCAGTTCTTC. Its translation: CASSPLRGAREQFF.

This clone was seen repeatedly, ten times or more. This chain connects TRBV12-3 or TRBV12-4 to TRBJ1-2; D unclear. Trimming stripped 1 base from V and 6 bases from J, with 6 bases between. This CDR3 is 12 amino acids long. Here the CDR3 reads CASSLGAHGYTF. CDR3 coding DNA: TGTGCCAGCAGTTTAGGAGCTCATGGCTACACCTTC.

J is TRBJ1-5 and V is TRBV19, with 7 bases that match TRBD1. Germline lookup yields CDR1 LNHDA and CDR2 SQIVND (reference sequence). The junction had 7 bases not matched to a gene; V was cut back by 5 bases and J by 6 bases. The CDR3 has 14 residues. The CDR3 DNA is TGTGCCAGTAGTGTCGACAGGGCGGGTCAGCCCCAGCATTTT. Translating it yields CASSVDRAGQPQHF.

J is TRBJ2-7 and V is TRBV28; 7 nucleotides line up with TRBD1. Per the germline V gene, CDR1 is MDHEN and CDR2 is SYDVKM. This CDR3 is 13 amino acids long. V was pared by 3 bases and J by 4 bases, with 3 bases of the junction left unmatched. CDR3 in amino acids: CASSFLTGYEQYF. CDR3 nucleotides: TGTGCCAGCAGTTTCTTGACAGGGTACGAGCAGTACTTC.

In DNA, the CDR3 is TGCGCCAGCAGCTTGTCGGAAACGATTGGACTGGACACTGAAGCTTTCTTT. Its translation: CASSLSETIGLDTEAFF. The chain joins TRBV5-1 to TRBJ1-1, with D hard to call. V lost 1 base, J lost 3 bases, and 19 bases lay in between. The germline gives CDR1 SGHRS, CDR2 YFSETQ. This CDR3 comprises 17 residues.

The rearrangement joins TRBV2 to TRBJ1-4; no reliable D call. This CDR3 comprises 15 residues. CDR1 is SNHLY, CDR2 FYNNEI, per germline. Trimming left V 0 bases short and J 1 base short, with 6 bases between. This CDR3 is CASSEAGRTNEKLFF. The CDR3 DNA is TGTGCCAGCAGTGAAGCGGGGAGAACTAATGAAAAACTGTTTTTT. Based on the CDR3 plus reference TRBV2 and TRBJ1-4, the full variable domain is EPEVTQTPSHQVTQMGQEVILRCVPISNHLYFYWYRQILGQKVEFLVSFYNNEISEKSEIFDDQFSVERPDGSNFTLKIRSTKLEDSAMYFCASSEAGRTNEKLFFGSGTQLSVL.

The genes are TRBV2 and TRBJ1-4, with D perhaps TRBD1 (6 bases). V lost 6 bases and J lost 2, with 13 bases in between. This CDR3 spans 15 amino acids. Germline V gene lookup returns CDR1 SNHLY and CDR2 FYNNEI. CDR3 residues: CASSLEQGTNEKLFF. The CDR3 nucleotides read TGTGCCAGCAGCCTAGAACAGGGTACTAATGAAAAACTGTTTTTT.

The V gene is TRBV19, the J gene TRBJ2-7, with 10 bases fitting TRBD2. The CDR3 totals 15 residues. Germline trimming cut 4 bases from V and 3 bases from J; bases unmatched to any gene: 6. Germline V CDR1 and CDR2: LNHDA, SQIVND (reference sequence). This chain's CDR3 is CASSNPAGGSYEQYF. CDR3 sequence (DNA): TGTGCCAGTAGTAATCCAGCGGGGGGGAGCTACGAGCAGTACTTC.

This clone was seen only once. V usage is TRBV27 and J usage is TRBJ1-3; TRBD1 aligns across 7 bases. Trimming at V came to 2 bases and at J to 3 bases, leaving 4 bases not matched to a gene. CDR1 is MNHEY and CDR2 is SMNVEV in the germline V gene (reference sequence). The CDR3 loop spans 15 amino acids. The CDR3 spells CASSLAQGGGNTIYF. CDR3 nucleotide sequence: TGTGCCAGCAGTTTAGCCCAGGGGGGTGGAAACACCATATATTTT.

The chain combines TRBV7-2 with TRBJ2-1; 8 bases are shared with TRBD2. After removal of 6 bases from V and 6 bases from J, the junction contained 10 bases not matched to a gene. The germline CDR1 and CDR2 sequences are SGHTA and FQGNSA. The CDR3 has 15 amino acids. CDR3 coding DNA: TGTGCCAGCAGGAAGCCGGGGACTAGGCTCAATGAGCAGTTCTTC. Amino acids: CASRKPGTRLNEQFF.

The DNA of the CDR3 is TGTGCCAGCACGCCGGGACAGGGGTATTACGAGCAGTACTTC. Translation: CASTPGQGYYEQYF. The chain is built from TRBV28 and TRBJ2-7; 10 nucleotides align to TRBD1. J gave up 4 bases and V 7 bases, and 7 bases lay outside the gene matches. CDR1 and CDR2 (germline): MDHEN, SYDVKM. The CDR3 covers 14 residues.

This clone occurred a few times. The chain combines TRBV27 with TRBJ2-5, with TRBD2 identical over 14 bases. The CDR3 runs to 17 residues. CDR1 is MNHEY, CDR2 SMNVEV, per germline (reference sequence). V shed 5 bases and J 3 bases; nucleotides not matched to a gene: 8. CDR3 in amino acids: CASSLRGLAGAEETQYF. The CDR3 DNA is TGTGCCAGCAGTCTAAGGGGACTAGCGGGAGCAGAAGAGACCCAGTACTTC.

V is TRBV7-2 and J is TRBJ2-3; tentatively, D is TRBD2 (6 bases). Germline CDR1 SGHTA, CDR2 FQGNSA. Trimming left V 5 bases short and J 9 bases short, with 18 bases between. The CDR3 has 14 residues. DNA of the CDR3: TGTGCCAGCAGCACCACCCGGTGGGGGGAGACGCAGTATTTT. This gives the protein CASSTTRWGETQYF.

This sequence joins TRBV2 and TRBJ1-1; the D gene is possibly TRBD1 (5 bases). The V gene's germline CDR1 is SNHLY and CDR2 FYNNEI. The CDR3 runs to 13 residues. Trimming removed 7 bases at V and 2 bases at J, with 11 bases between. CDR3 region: CASKSGTNTEAFF. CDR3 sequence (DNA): TGTGCCAGCAAGTCCGGGACTAACACTGAAGCTTTCTTT.

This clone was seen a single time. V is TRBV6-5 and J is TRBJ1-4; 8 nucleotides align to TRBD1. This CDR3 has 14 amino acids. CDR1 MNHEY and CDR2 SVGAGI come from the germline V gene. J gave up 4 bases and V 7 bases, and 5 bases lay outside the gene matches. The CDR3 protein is CASIYDRGNEKLFF. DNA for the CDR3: TGTGCCAGCATCTACGACAGGGGTAATGAAAAACTGTTTTTT.

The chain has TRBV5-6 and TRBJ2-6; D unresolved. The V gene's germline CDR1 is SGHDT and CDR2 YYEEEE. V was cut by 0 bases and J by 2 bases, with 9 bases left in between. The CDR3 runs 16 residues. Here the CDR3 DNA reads TGTGCCAGCAGCTTGGTCACTTCGACTGGGGCCAACGTCCTGACTTTC. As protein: CASSLVTSTGANVLTF.

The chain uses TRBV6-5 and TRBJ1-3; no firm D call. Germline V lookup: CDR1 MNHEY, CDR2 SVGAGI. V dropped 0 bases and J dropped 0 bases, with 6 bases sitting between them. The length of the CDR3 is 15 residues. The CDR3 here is CASSYSQVSGNTIYF. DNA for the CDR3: TGTGCCAGCAGTTACTCCCAGGTCTCTGGAAACACCATATATTTT.

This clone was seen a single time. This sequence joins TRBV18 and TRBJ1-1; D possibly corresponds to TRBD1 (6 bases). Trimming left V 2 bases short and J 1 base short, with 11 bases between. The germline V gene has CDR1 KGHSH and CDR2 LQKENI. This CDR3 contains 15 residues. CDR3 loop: CASSPSDRPNTEAFF. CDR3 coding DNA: TGTGCCAGCTCACCAAGTGACAGGCCGAACACTGAAGCTTTCTTT. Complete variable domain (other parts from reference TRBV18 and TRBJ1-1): NAGVMQNPRHLVRRRGQEARLRCSPMKGHSHVYWYRQLPEEGLKFMVYLQKENIIDESGMPKERFSAEFPKEGPSILRIQQVVRGDSAAYFCASSPSDRPNTEAFFGQGTRLTVV.

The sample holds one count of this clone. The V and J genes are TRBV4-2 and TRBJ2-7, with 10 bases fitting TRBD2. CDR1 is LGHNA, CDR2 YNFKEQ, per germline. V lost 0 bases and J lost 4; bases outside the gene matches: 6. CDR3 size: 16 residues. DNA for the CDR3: TGTGCCAGCAGCCAAGATCTGAGCGGGAGGGGTTACGAGCAGTACTTC. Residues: CASSQDLSGRGYEQYF.